This TCR beta chain originates from a study of PD-1 blockade in mismatch repair-deficient tumors. Turning to the study itself: All were previously treated, progressing patients with 11 to 13 mismatch repair-deficient cancer types. Findings of the study overall: All three positive peptides came from frameshift mutations, yielding over a hundred blood TCRs.

About this clone itself: Its antigen is not identified.

This CDR3 region has 13 residues. The V gene lost 5 bases and the J gene lost 9 bases, with 11 bases spanning the gap. Germline lookup yields CDR1 SGHTA and CDR2 FQGNSA. Here immunoSEQ multiplex PCR was the method, and the copy in TCRdb shows in-frame clones only, minus some. The data show about 14,000 clones, more than 85% seen once. Time point: roughly ten-day in vitro stimulation with candidate neoantigen peptide 6. All patients were mismatch repair deficient, assessed by either PCR or immunohistochemistry. This TCR derives from an adult with mismatch repair-deficient cancer. This rearrangement joins TRBV7-2 to TRBJ1-6; D is unresolved. Sample: cells cultured in vitro, taken from a patient treated with pembrolizumab. The CDR3 coding sequence is TGTGCCAGCAGCCTTCGATTGGTTTCACCCCTCCACTTT. Its translation is CASSLRLVSPLHF.